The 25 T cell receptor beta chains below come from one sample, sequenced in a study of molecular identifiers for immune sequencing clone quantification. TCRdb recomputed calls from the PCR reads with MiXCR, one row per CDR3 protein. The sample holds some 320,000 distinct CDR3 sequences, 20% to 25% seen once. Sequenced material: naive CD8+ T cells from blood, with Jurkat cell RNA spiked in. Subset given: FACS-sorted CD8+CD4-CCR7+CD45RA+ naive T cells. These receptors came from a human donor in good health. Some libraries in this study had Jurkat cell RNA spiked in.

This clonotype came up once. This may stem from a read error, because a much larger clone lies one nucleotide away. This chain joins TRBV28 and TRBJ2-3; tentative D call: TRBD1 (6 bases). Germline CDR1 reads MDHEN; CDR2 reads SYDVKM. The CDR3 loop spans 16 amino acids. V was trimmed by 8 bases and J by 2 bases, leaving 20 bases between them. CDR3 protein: CASGISGVRITDTQYF. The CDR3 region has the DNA TGTGCCAGCGGTATTTCAGGGGTTCGTATCACAGATACGCAGTATTTT.

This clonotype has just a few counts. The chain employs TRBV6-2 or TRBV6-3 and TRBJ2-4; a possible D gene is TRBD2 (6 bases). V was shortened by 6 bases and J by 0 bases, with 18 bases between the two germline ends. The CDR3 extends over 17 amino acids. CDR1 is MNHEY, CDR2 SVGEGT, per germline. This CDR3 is CASRPMNGGLAKNIQYF. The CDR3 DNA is TGTGCCAGCAGACCCATGAACGGGGGTCTAGCCAAAAACATTCAGTACTTC.

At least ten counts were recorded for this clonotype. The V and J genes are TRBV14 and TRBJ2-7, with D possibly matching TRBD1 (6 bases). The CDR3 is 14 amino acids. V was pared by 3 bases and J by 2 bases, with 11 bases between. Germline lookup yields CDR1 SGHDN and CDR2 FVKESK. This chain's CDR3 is CASSHRGYTYEQYF. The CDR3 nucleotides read TGTGCCAGCAGCCATAGGGGGTACACCTACGAGCAGTACTTC.

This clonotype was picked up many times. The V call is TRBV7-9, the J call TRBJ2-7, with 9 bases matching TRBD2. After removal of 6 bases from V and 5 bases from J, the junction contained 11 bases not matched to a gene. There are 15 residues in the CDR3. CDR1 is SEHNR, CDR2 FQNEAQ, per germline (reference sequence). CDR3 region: CASSDAGGRPDEQYF. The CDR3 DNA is TGTGCCAGCAGTGATGCGGGGGGGCGACCCGACGAGCAGTACTTC. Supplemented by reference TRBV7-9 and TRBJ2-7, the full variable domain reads DTGVSQNPRHKITKRGQNVTFRCDPISEHNRLYWYRQTLGQGPEFLTYFQNEAQLEKSRLLSDRFSAERPKGSFSTLEIQRTEQGDSAMYLCASSDAGGRPDEQYFGPGTRLTVT.

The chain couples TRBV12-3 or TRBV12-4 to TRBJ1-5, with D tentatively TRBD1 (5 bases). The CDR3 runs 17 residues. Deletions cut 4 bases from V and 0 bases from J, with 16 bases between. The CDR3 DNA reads TGTGCCAGCAGTTATCACCGGGACGGCTATAGCAATCAGCCCCAGCATTTT. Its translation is CASSYHRDGYSNQPQHF.

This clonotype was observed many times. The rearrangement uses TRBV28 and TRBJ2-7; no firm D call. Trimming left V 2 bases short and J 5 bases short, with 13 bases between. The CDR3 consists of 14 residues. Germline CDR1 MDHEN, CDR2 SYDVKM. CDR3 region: CASSLLSRSHEQYF. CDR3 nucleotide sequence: TGTGCCAGCAGTTTACTTAGCAGATCCCACGAGCAGTACTTC. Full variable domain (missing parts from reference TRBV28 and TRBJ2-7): DVKVTQSSRYLVKRTGEKVFLECVQDMDHENMFWYRQDPGLGLRLIYFSYDVKMKEKGDIPEGYSVSREKKERFSLILESASTNQTSMYLCASSLLSRSHEQYFGPGTRLTVT.

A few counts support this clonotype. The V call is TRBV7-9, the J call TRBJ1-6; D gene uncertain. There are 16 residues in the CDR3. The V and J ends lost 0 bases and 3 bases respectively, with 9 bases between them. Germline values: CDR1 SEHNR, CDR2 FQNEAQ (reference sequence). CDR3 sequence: CASSLAVQDYNSPLHF. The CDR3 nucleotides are TGTGCCAGCAGCTTAGCAGTTCAGGACTATAATTCACCCCTCCACTTT.

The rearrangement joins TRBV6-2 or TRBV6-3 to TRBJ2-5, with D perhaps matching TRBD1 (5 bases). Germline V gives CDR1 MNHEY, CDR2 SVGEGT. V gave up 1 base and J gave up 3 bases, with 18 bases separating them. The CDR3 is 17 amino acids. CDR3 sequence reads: CASSYLLTHGHEETQYF. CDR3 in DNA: TGTGCCAGCAGTTACTTACTCACCCACGGACATGAAGAGACCCAGTACTTC.

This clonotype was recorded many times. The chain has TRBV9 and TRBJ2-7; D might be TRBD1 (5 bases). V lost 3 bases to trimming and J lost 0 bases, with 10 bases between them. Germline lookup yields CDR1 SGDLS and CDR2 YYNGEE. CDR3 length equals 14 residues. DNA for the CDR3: TGTGCCAGCAGCGCAGCAGGGTCCTCCTACGAGCAGTACTTC. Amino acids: CASSAAGSSYEQYF.

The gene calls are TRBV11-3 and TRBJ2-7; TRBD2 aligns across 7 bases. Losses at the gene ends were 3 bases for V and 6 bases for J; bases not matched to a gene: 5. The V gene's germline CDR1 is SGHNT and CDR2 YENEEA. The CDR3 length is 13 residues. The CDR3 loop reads CASSFSGGSEQYF. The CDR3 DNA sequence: TGTGCCAGCAGCTTCTCGGGGGGAAGCGAGCAGTACTTC.

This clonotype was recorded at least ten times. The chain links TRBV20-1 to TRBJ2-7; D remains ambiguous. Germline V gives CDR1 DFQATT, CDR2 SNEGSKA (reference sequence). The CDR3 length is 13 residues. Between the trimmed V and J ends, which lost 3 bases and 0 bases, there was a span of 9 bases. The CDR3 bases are TGCAGTGCTAGGGGTACATTCTCCTACGAGCAGTACTTC. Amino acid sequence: CSARGTFSYEQYF.

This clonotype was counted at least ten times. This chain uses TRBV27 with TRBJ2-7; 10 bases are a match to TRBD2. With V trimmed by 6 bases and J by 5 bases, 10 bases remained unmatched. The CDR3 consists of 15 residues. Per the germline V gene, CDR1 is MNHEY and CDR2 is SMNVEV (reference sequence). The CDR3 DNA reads TGTGCCAGCAGCAATAGCGGGAGGCTCCTTGACGAGCAGTACTTC. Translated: CASSNSGRLLDEQYF.

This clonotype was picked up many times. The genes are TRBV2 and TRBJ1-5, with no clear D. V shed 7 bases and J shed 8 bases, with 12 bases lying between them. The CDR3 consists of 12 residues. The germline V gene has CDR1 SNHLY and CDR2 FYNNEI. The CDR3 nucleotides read TGTGCCAGCAACCCTGAGGATGAGCCCCAGCATTTT. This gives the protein CASNPEDEPQHF.

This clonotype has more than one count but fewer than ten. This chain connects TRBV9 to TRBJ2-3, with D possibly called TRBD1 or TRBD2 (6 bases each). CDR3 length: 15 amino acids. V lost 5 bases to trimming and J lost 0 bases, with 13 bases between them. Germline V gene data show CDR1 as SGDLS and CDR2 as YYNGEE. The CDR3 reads CASSGGGISTDTQYF. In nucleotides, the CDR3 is TGTGCCAGCAGTGGAGGGGGGATTAGCACAGATACGCAGTATTTT.

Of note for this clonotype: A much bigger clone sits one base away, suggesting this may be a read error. The CDR3 protein is CASSPAGTAAKNILYF. In DNA form, the CDR3 reads TGTGCCAGCAGCCCTGCCGGGACGGCAGCCAAAAACATTCTGTACTTC. The V gene is TRBV6-2 or TRBV6-3, the J gene TRBJ2-4, with D perhaps matching TRBD1 or TRBD2 (5 bases each). Germline V gene lookup returns CDR1 MNHEY and CDR2 SVGEGT. The CDR3 runs to 16 residues.

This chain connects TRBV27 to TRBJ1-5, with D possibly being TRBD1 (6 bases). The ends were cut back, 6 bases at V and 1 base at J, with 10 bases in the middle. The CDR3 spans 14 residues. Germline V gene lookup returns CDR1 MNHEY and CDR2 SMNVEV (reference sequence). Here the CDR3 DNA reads TGTGCCAGCAGGCCCGGACAGAGCAATCAGCCCCAGCATTTT. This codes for CASRPGQSNQPQHF.

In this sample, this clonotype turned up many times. DNA of the CDR3: TGTGCCAGTAGTATTTCTCCTAGATCCAGGGACTACGAGCAGTACTTC. This codes for CASSISPRSRDYEQYF. The J gene is TRBJ2-7, the V gene TRBV19, with D perhaps matching TRBD1 (5 bases). This CDR3 is built from 16 residues. V dropped 3 bases and J dropped 3 bases, with 18 bases sitting between them. The germline gives CDR1 LNHDA, CDR2 SQIVND (reference sequence).

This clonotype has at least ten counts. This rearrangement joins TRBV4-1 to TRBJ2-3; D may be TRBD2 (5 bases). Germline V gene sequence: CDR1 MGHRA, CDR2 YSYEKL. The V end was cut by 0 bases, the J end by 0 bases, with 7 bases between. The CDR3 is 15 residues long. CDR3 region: CASSQEPGSTDTQYF. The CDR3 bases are TGCGCCAGCAGCCAAGAACCGGGGAGCACAGATACGCAGTATTTT.

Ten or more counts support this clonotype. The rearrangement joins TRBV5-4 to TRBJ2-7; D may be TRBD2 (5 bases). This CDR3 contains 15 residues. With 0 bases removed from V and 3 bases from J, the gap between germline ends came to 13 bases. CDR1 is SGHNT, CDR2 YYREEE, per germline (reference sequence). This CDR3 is CASSLGRGSSYEQYF. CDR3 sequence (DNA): TGTGCCAGCAGCTTGGGTCGGGGTAGTAGCTACGAGCAGTACTTC.

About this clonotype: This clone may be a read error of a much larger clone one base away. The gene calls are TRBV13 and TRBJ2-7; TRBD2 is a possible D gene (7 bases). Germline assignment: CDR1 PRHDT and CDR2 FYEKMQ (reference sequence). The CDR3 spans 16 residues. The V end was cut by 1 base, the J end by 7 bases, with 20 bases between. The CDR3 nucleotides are TGTGCCAGCAGCTTAGTAGGAGTCCGGGGGGCACGGGAGCAGTACTTC. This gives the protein CASSLVGVRGAREQYF.

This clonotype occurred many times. CDR3 residues: CASNRGSVGEAFF. The CDR3 nucleotides read TGTGCCAGCAACCGGGGGTCCGTGGGTGAAGCTTTCTTT. V usage is TRBV6-5 and J usage is TRBJ1-1; possibly TRBD1 for D (5 bases). The CDR3 is 13 amino acids. Germline lookup yields CDR1 MNHEY and CDR2 SVGAGI. V shed 7 bases and J shed 7 bases, with 16 bases lying between them.

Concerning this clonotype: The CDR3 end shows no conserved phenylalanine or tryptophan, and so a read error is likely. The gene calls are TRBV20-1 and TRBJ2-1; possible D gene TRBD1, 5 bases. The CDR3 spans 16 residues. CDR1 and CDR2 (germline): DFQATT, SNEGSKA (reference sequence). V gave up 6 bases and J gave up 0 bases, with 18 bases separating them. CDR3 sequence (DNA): TGCAGTGCCGACACTCCTGGGGCAAGCTCCTACAATGAGCAGTTCCTC. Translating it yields CSADTPGASSYNEQFL.

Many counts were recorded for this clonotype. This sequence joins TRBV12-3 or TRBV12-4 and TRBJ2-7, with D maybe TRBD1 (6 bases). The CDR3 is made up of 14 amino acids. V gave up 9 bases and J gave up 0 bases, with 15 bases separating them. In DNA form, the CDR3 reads TGTGCCAGTAGAACAGGGACGAGCTCCTACGAGCAGTACTTC. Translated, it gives CASRTGTSSYEQYF.

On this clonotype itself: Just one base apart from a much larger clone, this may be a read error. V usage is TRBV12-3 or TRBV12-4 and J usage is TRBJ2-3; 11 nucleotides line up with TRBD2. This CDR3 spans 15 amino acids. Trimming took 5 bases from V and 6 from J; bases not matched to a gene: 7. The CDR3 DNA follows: TGTGCCAGCAGTCCCTCACTAGCGGGAGCGGATACGCAGTATTTT. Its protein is CASSPSLAGADTQYF.

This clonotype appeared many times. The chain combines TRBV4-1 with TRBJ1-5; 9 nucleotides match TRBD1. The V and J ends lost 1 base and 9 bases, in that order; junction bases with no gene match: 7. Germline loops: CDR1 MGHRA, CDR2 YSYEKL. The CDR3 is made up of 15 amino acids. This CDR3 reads CASSQGGGQGPPQHF. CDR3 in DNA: TGCGCCAGCAGCCAAGGCGGGGGACAGGGACCGCCCCAGCATTTT.